In this sample, the clone carrying this T cell receptor (beta chain) turned up a few times. The data stem from a study of T cells after yellow fever vaccination. The CDR3 loop spans 13 amino acids. Trimming cost V 5 bases and J 5 bases, with 10 bases left between them. Germline V lookup: CDR1 SEHNR, CDR2 FQNEAQ (reference sequence). TCRdb re-analysed the 5' RACE reads in MiXCR, keeping a single row per CDR3 protein. The data hold hundreds of thousands of distinct CDR3 sequences, with 9% to 15% observed a single time. The source was PBMCs, collected on the day of the yellow fever booster vaccination. This sequence was found in a man aged 25-45 years who received the YFV17D yellow fever vaccine. The V and J genes are TRBV7-9 and TRBJ2-1; D is uncertain. CDR3 in DNA: TGTGCCAGCAGCCTAACTACAAACAATGAGCAGTTCTTC. This codes for CASSLTTNNEQFF. Based on the CDR3 plus reference TRBV7-9 and TRBJ2-1, the full variable domain is DTGVSQNPRHKITKRGQNVTFRCDPISEHNRLYWYRQTLGQGPEFLTYFQNEAQLEKSRLLSDRFSAERPKGSFSTLEIQRTEQGDSAMYLCASSLTTNNEQFFGPGTRLTVL.